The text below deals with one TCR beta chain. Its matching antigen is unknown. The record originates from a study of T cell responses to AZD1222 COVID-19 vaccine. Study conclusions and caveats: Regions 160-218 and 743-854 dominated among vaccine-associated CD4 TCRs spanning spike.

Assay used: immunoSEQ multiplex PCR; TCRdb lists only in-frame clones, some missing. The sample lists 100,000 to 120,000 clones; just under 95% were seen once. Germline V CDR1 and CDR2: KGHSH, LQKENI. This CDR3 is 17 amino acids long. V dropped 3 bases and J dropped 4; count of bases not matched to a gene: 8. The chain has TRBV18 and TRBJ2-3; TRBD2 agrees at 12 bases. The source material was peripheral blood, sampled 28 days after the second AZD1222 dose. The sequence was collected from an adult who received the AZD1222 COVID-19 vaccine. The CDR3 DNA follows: TGTGCCAGCTCACCCTTGCCGGGACTAGCGGGCTCAGATACGCAGTATTTT. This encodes CASSPLPGLAGSDTQYF.